Each of the 21 T cell receptor beta chains below was sequenced from the same sample in a study of regulatory dendritic cells for organ transplantation. Profiling relied on immunoSEQ multiplex PCR, and the TCRdb table lists in-frame clones only, not all of them. The profile covers about 4,200 clones, with roughly 63% appearing a single time and roughly 18% taken by the ten largest. Allogeneic regulatory or mature dendritic cells were co-cultured for roughly five days with CFSE-labeled sorted T cells at 1:10. These TCRs are of unknown antigen specificity. The material sequenced was memory CD8+ T cells from blood cultured with regulatory dendritic cells. Subset denoted: CD45RO+ memory T cells. All receptors derive from a human donor in good health.

J is TRBJ2-3 and V is TRBV9, with a weak D call TRBD2 (6 bases). There are 15 residues in the CDR3. Germline V gene sequence: CDR1 SGDLS, CDR2 YYNGEE. Trimming removed 3 bases at V and 6 bases at J, with 17 bases between. The CDR3 sequence is CASSETGTHIDTQYF. The CDR3 DNA reads as TGTGCCAGCAGCGAAACCGGGACTCACATCGATACGCAGTATTTT. The complete variable domain, with remaining parts taken from reference TRBV9 and TRBJ2-3, reads DSGVTQTPKHLITATGQRVTLRCSPRSGDLSVYWYQQSLDQGLQFLIQYYNGEERAKGNILERFSAQQFPDLHSELNLSSLELGDSALYFCASSETGTHIDTQYFGPGTRLTVL.

The rearrangement links TRBV14 to TRBJ2-3, with 7 positions matching TRBD2. The CDR3 length is 15 residues. Per germline, CDR1 SGHDN and CDR2 FVKESK. The junction had 3 bases not matched to a gene; V was cut back by 3 bases and J by 0 bases. CDR3 loop: CASSHTAGSTDTQYF. As DNA, the CDR3 is TGTGCCAGCAGCCATACAGCGGGAAGCACAGATACGCAGTATTTT.

This clone was counted between two and nine times. This chain links TRBV7-9 with TRBJ1-2, with TRBD1 matching over 9 bases. V shed 4 bases, J shed 2 bases, and the junction held 5 bases outside the gene matches. Germline CDR1 and CDR2: SEHNR and FQNEAQ (reference sequence). The CDR3 contains 15 residues. CDR3 DNA: TGTGCCAGCAGCTCATCGGGACAGGGAAACTATGGCTACACCTTC. Translating it yields CASSSSGQGNYGYTF.

The rearrangement uses TRBV7-3 and TRBJ2-1; TRBD2 agrees at 10 bases. J gave up 5 bases and V 5 bases, and 12 bases lay outside the gene matches. CDR3 length: 17 residues. Germline V gene lookup returns CDR1 SGHTA and CDR2 FQGTGA. The CDR3 here is CASSPRVAGGLDNEQFF. The CDR3 DNA follows: TGTGCCAGCAGCCCCCGGGTAGCGGGGGGTCTTGACAATGAGCAGTTCTTC.

The chain joins TRBV4-3 to TRBJ2-1; 9 bases agree with TRBD1. After removal of 3 bases from V and 4 bases from J, the junction contained 4 bases not matched to a gene. The CDR3 loop spans 15 amino acids. The V gene's germline CDR1 is LGHNA and CDR2 YSLEER. The CDR3, as DNA: TGCGCCAGCAGCCAGGGGACAGGGTCGTACAATGAGCAGTTCTTC. It specifies CASSQGTGSYNEQFF.

The gene calls are TRBV9 and TRBJ2-1; D remains ambiguous. Trimming cost V 3 bases and J 5 bases, with 12 bases left between them. CDR1 and CDR2 from the germline V gene are SGDLS and YYNGEE. The CDR3 spans 14 residues. The CDR3 DNA sequence: TGTGCCAGCAGCGCGCGAGGTTTCGACAATGAGCAGTTCTTC. Translated, it gives CASSARGFDNEQFF. The full variable domain, completed using reference TRBV9 and TRBJ2-1, is DSGVTQTPKHLITATGQRVTLRCSPRSGDLSVYWYQQSLDQGLQFLIQYYNGEERAKGNILERFSAQQFPDLHSELNLSSLELGDSALYFCASSARGFDNEQFFGPGTRLTVL.

This clone is categorized as medium-sized. The genes are TRBV19 and TRBJ1-1; the D is unclear. CDR1 LNHDA and CDR2 SQIVND come from the germline V gene (reference sequence). Between the trimmed V and J ends, which lost 3 bases and 0 bases, there was a span of 8 bases. This CDR3 has 14 amino acids. The CDR3 protein is CASSIVLVNTEAFF. The CDR3 DNA follows: TGTGCCAGTAGTATCGTCCTTGTGAACACTGAAGCTTTCTTT.

The chain is built from TRBV9 and TRBJ1-1, with D tentatively TRBD1 (6 bases). The V gene's germline CDR1 is SGDLS and CDR2 YYNGEE. Trimming removed 4 bases at V and 3 bases at J, with 19 bases between. This CDR3 is built from 16 residues. CDR3 residues: CASSSPRTEVDTEAFF. The CDR3 DNA reads as TGTGCCAGCAGCTCACCTAGGACAGAGGTGGACACTGAAGCTTTCTTT.

The chain combines TRBV18 with TRBJ1-4; no clear D gene. The CDR3 spans 15 residues. The germline V and J ends were trimmed by 4 bases and 0 bases, with 9 bases remaining between them. Germline CDR1 is KGHSH and CDR2 is LQKENI. This chain's CDR3 is CASSLLQATNEKLFF. The CDR3 DNA is TGTGCCAGCTCACTGCTCCAGGCAACTAATGAAAAACTGTTTTTT.

The chain links TRBV6-6 to TRBJ1-1, with 7 positions matching TRBD1. After removal of 1 base from V and 0 bases from J, the junction contained 5 bases not matched to a gene. There are 16 residues in the CDR3. Germline V gene sequence: CDR1 MNHNY, CDR2 SVGAGI (reference sequence). The CDR3 loop is CASSYLKGQMNTEAFF. As DNA, the CDR3 is TGTGCCAGCAGTTACTTGAAGGGACAGATGAACACTGAAGCTTTCTTT.

The CDR3 region is CASSETGGSPYNYGYTF. The CDR3 DNA sequence: TGTGCCAGCAGCGAAACAGGGGGGTCCCCTTATAACTATGGCTACACCTTC. The J gene is TRBJ1-2, the V gene TRBV21-1; the table's D call of TRBD1 was not tested on the DNA. TRBV21-1 is assigned pseudogene status. This CDR3 comprises 17 residues.

This chain links TRBV4-3 with TRBJ2-1; 10 nucleotides align to TRBD1. With 0 bases clipped from V and 8 bases from J, the junction kept 4 bases outside the gene matches. CDR1 is LGHNA and CDR2 is YSLEER in the germline V gene. CDR3 length: 15 amino acids. The CDR3 DNA reads as TGCGCCAGCAGCCAAGAACGGACAGGGGGTTATGAGCAGTTCTTC. Translating gives CASSQERTGGYEQFF.

The rearrangement uses TRBV7-6 and TRBJ2-1; 13 nucleotides agree with TRBD2. The CDR3 sequence is 17 residues long. Trimming removed 1 base from V and 7 bases from J; junction bases left unmatched: 7. Per the germline V gene, CDR1 is SGHVS and CDR2 is FNYEAQ. The DNA for the CDR3 is TGTGCCAGCAGCTTAGAACTAGCGGGGGGGATTTCTAATGAGCAGTTCTTC. Translated, it gives CASSLELAGGISNEQFF.

The V call is TRBV14, the J call TRBJ2-1; 11 bases map to TRBD2. The germline V gene has CDR1 SGHDN and CDR2 FVKESK. The CDR3 runs to 16 residues. Unmatched junction bases numbered 9, after V lost 3 bases and J lost 8 bases. The CDR3 nucleotides are TGTGCCAGCAGCCAGTATAGCGGGGGGGCCCCCCATGAGCAGTTCTTC. This sequence encodes CASSQYSGGAPHEQFF.

The rearrangement joins TRBV12-5 to TRBJ2-1, with D possibly being TRBD2 (5 bases). V lost 1 base and J lost 0, with 13 bases in between. The CDR3 length is 17 residues. Germline CDR1 is LGHNT and CDR2 is FRNRAP. CDR3 nucleotide sequence: TGTGCTAGTGGTTTGGACTCAGCGGCGACCTCCTACAATGAGCAGTTCTTC. Its translation: CASGLDSAATSYNEQFF.

The V gene is TRBV11-1, the J gene TRBJ2-6; D possibly corresponds to TRBD1 (6 bases). CDR3 size: 18 residues. Germline CDR1 and CDR2: SGHAT and FQDESV (reference sequence). V was shortened by 2 bases and J by 0 bases, with 14 bases between the two germline ends. The CDR3 sequence is CASSLLPTGISGANVLTF. The CDR3 nucleotides read TGTGCCAGCAGCTTATTACCGACAGGCATCTCTGGGGCCAACGTCCTGACTTTC.

The chain uses TRBV13 and TRBJ1-1; D might be TRBD1 (6 bases). Germline lookup yields CDR1 PRHDT and CDR2 FYEKMQ (reference sequence). There are 16 residues in the CDR3. Trimming cost V 5 bases and J 0 bases, with 16 bases left between them. CDR3 sequence reads: CASSQDRAKMNTEAFF. DNA of the CDR3: TGTGCCAGCAGCCAGGACAGAGCCAAAATGAACACTGAAGCTTTCTTT.

The chain recombines TRBV4-2 with TRBJ1-5; perhaps TRBD1 as D (5 bases). CDR1 and CDR2 from the germline V gene are LGHNA and YNFKEQ. V lost 0 bases and J 0 bases, leaving 6 bases between the germline ends. The length of the CDR3 is 15 residues. The CDR3 loop is CASSQETDSNQPQHF. DNA for the CDR3: TGTGCCAGCAGCCAAGAGACAGATAGCAATCAGCCCCAGCATTTT.

This chain links TRBV5-6 with TRBJ2-7; a weak D match, TRBD2 (6 bases). Trimming removed 7 bases at V and 3 bases at J, with 17 bases between. There are 14 residues in the CDR3. Germline V gives CDR1 SGHDT, CDR2 YYEEEE. CDR3 nucleotide sequence: TGTGCCAGCTCCGTGGGCGGGGCCAACTACGAGCAGTACTTC. Translation gives CASSVGGANYEQYF.

This chain connects TRBV2 to TRBJ2-5; 8 bases align to TRBD1. From germline, CDR1 is SNHLY and CDR2 FYNNEI. The junction had 7 bases not matched to a gene; V was cut back by 2 bases and J by 2 bases. CDR3 length equals 16 residues. The CDR3 reads CASSENPGQDQETQYF. Here the CDR3 DNA reads TGTGCCAGCAGTGAAAACCCGGGACAGGATCAAGAGACCCAGTACTTC.

This chain uses TRBV4-1 with TRBJ1-3, with 7 positions matching TRBD1. This CDR3 has 17 amino acids. V lost 3 bases to trimming and J lost 0 bases; unmatched junction nucleotides: 8. CDR1 and CDR2 (germline): MGHRA, YSYEKL. CDR3 in amino acids: CASSHAGQVFSGNTIYF. As DNA, the CDR3 is TGCGCCAGCAGCCATGCTGGACAGGTTTTCTCTGGAAACACCATATATTTT.